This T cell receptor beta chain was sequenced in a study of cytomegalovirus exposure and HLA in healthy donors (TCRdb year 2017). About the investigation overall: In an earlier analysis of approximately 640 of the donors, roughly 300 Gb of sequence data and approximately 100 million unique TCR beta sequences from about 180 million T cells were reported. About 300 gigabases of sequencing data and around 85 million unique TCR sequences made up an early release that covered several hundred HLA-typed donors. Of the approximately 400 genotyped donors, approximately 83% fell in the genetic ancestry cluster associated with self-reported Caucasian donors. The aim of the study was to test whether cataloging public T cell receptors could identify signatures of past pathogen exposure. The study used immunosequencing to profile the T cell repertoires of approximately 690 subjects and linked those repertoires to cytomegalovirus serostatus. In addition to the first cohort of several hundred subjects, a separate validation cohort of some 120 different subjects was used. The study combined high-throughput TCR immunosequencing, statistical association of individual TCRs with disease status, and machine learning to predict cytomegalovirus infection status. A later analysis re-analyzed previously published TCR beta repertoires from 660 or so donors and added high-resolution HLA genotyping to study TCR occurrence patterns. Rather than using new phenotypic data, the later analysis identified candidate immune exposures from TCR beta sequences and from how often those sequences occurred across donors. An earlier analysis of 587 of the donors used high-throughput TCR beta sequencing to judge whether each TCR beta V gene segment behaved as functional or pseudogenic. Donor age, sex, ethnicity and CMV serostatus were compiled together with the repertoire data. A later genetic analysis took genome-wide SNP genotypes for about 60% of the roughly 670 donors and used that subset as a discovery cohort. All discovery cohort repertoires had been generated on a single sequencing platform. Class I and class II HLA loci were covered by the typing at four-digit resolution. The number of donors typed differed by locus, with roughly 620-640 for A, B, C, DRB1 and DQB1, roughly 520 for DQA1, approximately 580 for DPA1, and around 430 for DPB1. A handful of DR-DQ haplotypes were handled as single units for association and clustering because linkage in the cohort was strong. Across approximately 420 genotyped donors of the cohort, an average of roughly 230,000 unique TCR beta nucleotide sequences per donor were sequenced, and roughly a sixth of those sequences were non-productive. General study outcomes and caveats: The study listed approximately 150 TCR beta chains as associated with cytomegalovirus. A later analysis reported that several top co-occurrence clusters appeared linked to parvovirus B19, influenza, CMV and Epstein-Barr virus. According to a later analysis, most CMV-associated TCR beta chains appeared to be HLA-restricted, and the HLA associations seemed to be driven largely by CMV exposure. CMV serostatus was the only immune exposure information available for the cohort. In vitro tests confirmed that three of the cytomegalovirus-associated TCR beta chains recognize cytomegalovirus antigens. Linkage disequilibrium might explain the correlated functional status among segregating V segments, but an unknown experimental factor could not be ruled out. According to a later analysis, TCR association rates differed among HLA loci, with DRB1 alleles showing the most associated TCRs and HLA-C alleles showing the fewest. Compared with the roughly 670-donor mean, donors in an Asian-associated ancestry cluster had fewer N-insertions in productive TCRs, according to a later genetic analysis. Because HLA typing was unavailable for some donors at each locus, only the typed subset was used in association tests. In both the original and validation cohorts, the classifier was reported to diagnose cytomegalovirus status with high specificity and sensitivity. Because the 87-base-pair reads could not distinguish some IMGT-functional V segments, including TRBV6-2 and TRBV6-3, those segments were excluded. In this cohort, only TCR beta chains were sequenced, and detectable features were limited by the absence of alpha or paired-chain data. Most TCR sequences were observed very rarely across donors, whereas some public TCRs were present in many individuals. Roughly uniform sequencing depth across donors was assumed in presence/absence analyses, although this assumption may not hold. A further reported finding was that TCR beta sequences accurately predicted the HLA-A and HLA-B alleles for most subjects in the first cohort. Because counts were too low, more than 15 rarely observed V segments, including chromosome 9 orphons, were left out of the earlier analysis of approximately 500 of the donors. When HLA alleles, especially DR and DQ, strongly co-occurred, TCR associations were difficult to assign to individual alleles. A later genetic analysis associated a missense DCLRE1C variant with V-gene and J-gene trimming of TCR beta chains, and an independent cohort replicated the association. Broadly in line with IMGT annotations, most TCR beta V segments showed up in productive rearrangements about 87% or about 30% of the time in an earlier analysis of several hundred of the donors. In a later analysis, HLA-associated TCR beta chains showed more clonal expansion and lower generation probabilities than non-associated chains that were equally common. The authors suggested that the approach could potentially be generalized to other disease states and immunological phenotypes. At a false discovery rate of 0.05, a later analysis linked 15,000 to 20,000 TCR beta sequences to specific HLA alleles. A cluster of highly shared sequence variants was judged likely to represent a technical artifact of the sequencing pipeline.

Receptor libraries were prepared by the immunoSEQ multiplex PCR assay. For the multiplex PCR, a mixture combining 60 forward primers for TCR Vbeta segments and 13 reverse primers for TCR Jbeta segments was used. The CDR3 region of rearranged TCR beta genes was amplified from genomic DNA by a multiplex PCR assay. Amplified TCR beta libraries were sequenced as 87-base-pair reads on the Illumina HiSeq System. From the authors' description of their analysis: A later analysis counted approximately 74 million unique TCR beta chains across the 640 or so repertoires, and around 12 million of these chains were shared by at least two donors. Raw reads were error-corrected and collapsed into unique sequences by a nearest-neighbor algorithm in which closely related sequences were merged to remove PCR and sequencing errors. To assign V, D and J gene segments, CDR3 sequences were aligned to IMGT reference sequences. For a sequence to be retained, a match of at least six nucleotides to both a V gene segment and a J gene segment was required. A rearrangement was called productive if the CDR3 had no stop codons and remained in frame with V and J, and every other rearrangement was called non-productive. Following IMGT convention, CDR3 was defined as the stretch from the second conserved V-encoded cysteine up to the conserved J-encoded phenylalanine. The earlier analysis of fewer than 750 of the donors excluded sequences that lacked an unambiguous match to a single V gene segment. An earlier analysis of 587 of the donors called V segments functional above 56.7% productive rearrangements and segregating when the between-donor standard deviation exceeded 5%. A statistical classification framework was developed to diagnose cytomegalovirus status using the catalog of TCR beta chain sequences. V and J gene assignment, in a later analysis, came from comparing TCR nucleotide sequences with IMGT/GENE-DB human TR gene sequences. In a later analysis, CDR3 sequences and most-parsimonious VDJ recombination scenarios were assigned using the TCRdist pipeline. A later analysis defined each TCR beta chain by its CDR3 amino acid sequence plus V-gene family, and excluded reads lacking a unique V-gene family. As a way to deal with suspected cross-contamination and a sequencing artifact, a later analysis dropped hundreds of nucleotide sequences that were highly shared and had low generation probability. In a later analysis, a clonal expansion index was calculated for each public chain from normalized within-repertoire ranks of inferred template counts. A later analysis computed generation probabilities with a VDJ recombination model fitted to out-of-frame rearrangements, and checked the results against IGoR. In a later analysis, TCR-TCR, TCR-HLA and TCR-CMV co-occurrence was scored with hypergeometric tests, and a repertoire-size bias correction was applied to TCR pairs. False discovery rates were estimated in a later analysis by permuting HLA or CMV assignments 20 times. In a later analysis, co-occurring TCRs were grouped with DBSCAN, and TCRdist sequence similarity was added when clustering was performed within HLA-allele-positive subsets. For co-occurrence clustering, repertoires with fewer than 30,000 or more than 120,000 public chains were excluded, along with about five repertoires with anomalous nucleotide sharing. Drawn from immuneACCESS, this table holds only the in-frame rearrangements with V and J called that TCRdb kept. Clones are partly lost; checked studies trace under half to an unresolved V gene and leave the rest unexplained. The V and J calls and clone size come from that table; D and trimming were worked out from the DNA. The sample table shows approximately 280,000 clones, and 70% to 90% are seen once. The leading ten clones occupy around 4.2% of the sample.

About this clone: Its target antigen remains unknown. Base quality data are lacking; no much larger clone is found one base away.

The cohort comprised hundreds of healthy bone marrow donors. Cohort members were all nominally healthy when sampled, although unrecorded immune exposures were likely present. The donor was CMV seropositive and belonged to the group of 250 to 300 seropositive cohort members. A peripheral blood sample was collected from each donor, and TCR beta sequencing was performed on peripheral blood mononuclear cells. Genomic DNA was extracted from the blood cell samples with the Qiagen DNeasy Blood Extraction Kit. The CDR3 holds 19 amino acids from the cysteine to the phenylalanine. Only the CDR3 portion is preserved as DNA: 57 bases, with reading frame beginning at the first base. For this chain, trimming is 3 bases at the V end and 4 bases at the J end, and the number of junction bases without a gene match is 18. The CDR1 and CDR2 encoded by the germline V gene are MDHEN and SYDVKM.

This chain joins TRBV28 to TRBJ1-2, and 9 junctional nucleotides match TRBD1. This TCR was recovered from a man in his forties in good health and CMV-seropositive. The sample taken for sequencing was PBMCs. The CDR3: CASSFGGQGNRVWFYGYTF. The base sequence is TGTGCCAGCAGTTTTGGGGGACAGGGAAATAGGGTCTGGTTCTATGGCTACACCTTC.